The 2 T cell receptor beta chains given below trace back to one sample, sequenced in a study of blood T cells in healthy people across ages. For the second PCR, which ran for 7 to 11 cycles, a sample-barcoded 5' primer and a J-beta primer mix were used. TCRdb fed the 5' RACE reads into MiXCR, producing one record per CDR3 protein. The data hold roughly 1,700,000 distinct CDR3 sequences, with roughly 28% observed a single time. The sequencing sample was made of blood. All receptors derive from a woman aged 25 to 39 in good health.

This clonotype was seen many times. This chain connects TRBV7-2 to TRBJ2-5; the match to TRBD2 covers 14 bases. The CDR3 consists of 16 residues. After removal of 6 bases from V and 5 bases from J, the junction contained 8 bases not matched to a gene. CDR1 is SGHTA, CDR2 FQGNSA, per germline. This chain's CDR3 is CASRSGLAGVFETQYF. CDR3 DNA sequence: TGTGCCAGCAGGTCGGGACTAGCGGGAGTTTTTGAGACCCAGTACTTC.

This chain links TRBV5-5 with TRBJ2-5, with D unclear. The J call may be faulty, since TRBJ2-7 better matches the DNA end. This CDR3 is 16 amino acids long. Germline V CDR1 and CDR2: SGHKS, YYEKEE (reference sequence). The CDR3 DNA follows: TGTGCCAGCAGCCCAAGAAGCTGGTCACGGAGCTACGAGCAGTACTTC. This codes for CASSPRSWSRSYEQYF.